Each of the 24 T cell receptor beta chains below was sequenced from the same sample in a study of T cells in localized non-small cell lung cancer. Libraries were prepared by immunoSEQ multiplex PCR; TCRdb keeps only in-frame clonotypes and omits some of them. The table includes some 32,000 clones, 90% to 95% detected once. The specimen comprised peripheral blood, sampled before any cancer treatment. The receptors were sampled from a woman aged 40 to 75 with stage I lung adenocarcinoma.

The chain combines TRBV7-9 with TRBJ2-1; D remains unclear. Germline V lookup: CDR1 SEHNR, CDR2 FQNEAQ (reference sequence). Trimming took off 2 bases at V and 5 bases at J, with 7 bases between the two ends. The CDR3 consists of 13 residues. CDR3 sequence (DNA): TGTGCCAGCAGCTTAAGCGCTAACAATGAGCAGTTCTTC. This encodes CASSLSANNEQFF.

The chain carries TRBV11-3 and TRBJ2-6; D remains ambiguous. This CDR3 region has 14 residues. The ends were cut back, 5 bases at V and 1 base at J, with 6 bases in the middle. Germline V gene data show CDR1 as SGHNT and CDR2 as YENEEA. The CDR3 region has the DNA TGTGCCAGCAGCCACGGGTCTGGGGCCAACGTCCTGACTTTC. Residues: CASSHGSGANVLTF.

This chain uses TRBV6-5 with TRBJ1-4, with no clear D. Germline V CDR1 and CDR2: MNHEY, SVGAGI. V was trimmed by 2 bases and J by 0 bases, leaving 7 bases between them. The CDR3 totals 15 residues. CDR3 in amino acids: CASSYAQSTNEKLFF. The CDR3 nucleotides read TGTGCCAGCAGTTACGCACAGTCAACTAATGAAAAACTGTTTTTT.

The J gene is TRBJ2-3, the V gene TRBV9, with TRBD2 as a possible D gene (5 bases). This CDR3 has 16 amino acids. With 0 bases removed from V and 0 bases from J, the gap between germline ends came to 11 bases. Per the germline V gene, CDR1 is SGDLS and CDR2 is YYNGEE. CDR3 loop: CASSVEAWTSTDTQYF. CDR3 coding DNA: TGTGCCAGCAGCGTAGAGGCCTGGACTAGCACAGATACGCAGTATTTT. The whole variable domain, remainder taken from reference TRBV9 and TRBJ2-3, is DSGVTQTPKHLITATGQRVTLRCSPRSGDLSVYWYQQSLDQGLQFLIQYYNGEERAKGNILERFSAQQFPDLHSELNLSSLELGDSALYFCASSVEAWTSTDTQYFGPGTRLTVL.

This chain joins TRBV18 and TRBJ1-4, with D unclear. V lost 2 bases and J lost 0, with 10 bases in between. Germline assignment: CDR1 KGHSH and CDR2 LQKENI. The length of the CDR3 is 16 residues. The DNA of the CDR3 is TGTGCCAGCTCACCAGGTCTGGCGGCAACTAATGAAAAACTGTTTTTT. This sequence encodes CASSPGLAATNEKLFF.

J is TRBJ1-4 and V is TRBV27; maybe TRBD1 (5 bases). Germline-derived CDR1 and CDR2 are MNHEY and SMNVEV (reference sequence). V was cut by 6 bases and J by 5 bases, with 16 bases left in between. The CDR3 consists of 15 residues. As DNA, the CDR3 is TGTGCCAGCAGCCACTACAGGTCCAAAAATGAAAAACTGTTTTTT. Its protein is CASSHYRSKNEKLFF.

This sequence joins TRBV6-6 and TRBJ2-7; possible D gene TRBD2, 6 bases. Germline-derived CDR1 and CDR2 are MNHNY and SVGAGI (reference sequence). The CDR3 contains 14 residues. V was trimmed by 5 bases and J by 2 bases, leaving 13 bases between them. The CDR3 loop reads CASSPPGAPYEQYF. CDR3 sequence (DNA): TGTGCCAGCAGTCCCCCGGGAGCCCCCTACGAGCAGTACTTC.

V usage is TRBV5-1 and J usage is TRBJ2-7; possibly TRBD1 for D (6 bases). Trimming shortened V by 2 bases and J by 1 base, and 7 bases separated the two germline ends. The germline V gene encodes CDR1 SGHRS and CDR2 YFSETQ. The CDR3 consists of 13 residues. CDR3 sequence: CASSLDRSYEQYF. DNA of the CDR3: TGCGCCAGCAGCTTAGACAGGTCCTACGAGCAGTACTTC.

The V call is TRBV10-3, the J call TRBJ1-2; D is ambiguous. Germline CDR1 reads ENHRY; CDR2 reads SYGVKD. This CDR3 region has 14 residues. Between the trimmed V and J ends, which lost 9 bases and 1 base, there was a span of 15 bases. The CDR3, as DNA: TGTGCCATGGCGGTGGACGGACTTAACTATGGCTACACCTTC. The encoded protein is CAMAVDGLNYGYTF.

The chain's CDR3 is CASRFTPGTAEAFF. The CDR3 region has the DNA TGTGCCAGTAGATTCACCCCGGGGACAGCCGAAGCTTTCTTT. This chain joins TRBV19 and TRBJ1-1; TRBD1 aligns across 7 bases. The CDR3 runs to 14 residues. Germline CDR1 reads LNHDA; CDR2 reads SQIVND (reference sequence). Germline trimming cut 6 bases from V and 8 bases from J; bases unmatched to any gene: 12.

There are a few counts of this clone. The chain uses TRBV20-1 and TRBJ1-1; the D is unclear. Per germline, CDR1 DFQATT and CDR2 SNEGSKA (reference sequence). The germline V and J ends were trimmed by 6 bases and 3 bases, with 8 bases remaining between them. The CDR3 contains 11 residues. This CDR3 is CSAPTDTEAFF. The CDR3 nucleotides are TGCAGTGCCCCAACGGACACTGAAGCTTTCTTT.

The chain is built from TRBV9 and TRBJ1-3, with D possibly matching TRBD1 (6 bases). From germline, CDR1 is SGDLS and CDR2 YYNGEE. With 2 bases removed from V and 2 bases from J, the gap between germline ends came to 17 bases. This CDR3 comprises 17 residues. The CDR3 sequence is CASSVDPQGSPGNTIYF. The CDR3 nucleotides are TGTGCCAGCAGCGTCGACCCCCAGGGGAGCCCTGGAAACACCATATATTTT.

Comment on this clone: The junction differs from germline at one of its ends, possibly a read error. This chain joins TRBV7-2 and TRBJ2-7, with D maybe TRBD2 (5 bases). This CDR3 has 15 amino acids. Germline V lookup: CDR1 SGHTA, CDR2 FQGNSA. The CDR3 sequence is CASRLALFNSYEQYF. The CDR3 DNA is TGTGCCAGCAGATTAGCGCTTTTTAACTCCTACGAGCAGTACTTC.

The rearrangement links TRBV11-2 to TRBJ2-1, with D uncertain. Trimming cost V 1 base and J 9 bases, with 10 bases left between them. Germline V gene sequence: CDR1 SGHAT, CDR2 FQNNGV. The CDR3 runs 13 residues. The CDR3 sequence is CASSLVHSLEQFF. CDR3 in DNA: TGTGCCAGCAGCTTAGTCCATAGTCTTGAGCAGTTCTTC.

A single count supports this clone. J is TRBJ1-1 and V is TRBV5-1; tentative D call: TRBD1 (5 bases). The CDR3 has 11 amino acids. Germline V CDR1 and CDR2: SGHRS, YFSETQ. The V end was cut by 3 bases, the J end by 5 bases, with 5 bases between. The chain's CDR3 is CASSWGTEAFF. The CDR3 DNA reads TGCGCCAGCAGCTGGGGGACTGAAGCTTTCTTT.

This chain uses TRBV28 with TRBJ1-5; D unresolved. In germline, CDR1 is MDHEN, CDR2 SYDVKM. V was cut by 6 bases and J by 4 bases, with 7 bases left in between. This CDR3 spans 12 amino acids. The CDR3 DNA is TGTGCCAGCAGGGTAGTAAATCAGCCCCAGCATTTT. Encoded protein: CASRVVNQPQHF.

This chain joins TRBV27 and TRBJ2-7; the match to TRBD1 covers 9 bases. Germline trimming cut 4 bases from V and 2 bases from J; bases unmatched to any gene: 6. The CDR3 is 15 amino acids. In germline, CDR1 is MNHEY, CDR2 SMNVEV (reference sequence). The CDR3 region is CASSSTGTGTYEQYF. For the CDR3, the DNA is TGTGCCAGCAGTTCGACCGGGACAGGGACCTACGAGCAGTACTTC.

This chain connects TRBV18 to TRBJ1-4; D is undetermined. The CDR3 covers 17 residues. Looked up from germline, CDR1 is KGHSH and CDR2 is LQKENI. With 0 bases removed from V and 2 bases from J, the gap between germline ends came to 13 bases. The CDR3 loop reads CASSPPLTVKTNEKLFF. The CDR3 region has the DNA TGTGCCAGCTCACCACCACTAACGGTTAAGACTAATGAAAAACTGTTTTTT.

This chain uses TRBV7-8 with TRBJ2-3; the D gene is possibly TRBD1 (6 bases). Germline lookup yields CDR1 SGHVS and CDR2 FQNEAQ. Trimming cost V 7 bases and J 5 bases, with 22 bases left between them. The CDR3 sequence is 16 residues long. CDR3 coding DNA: TGTGCCAGCACCCTAGGGGCAGGGGCGGGTTTAGATACGCAGTATTTT. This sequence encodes CASTLGAGAGLDTQYF.

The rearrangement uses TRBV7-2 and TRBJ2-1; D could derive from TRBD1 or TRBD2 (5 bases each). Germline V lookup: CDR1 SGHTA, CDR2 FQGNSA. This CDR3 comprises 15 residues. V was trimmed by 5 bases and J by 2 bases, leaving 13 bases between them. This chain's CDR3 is CASSAGTSPYNEQFF. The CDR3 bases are TGTGCCAGCAGCGCTGGGACGTCTCCCTACAATGAGCAGTTCTTC.

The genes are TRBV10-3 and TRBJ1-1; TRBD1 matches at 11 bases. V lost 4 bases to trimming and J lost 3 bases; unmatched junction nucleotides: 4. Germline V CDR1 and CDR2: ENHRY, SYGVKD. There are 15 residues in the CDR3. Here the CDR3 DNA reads TGTGCCATCAGTGGGACAGGGGGCAGGTACACTGAAGCTTTCTTT. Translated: CAISGTGGRYTEAFF.

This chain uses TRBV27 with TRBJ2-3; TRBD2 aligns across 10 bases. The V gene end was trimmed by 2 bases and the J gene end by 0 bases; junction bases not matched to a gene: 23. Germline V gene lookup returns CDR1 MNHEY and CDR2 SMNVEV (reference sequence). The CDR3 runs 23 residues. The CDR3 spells CASSLRGIGLAGAVFTSTDTQYF. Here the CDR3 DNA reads TGTGCCAGCAGTTTAAGGGGGATCGGGCTAGCGGGGGCCGTTTTTACTAGCACAGATACGCAGTATTTT.

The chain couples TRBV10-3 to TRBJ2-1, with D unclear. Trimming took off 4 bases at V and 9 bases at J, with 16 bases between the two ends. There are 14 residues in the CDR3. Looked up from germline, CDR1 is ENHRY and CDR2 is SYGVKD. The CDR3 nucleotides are TGTGCCATCAGTGCAGATGGCAGGAACAGTGAGCAGTTCTTC. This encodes CAISADGRNSEQFF.

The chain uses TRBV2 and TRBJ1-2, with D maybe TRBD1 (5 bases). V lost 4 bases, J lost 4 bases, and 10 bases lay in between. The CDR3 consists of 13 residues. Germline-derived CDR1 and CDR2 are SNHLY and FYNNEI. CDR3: CASSVEGSYGYTF. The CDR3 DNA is TGTGCCAGCAGTGTGGAGGGGTCCTATGGCTACACCTTC. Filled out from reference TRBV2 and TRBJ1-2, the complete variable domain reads EPEVTQTPSHQVTQMGQEVILRCVPISNHLYFYWYRQILGQKVEFLVSFYNNEISEKSEIFDDQFSVERPDGSNFTLKIRSTKLEDSAMYFCASSVEGSYGYTFGSGTRLTVV.